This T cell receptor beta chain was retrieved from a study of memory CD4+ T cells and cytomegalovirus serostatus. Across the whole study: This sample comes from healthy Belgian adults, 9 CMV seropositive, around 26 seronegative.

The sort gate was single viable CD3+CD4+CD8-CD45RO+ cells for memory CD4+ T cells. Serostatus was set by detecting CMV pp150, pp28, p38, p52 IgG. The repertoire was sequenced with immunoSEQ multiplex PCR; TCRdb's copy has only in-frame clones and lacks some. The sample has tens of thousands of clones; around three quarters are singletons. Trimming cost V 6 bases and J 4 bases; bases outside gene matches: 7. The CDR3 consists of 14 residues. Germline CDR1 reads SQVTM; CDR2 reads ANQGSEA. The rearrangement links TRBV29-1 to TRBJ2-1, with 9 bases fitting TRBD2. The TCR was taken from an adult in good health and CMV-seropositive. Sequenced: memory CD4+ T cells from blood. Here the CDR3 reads CSVKAGGSYNEQFF. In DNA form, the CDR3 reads TGCAGCGTGAAAGCGGGAGGCTCATACAATGAGCAGTTCTTC.